This TCR beta chain appears in the sequencing data of a study of blood T cell repertoires in COVID-19. Whole-study context: Italy, Spain and the United States were the sources of the convalescent and acute COVID-19 samples. PBMCs, B-cell-depleted T cells, or T cells provided the cDNA or gDNA that made up the material.

This CDR3 is built from 15 residues. From germline, CDR1 is SGHNT and CDR2 YYREEE (reference sequence). V shed 3 bases and J 3 bases; nucleotides not matched to a gene: 5. In the study's own analysis: Amplifying reference gene primers gave estimates of nucleated cell counts. Sequencing was performed with immunoSEQ multiplex PCR; in TCRdb, only in-frame clones are kept and a portion is missing. Clone size and the V and J calls come from that table; the DNA yielded D and trimming. Of approximately 150,000 clones listed, approximately 83% are singletons. This TCR was recovered from a man aged 70-80 years with acute or convalescent COVID-19. The sample was peripheral blood. V and J are TRBV5-4 and TRBJ2-7, with TRBD2 matching over 11 bases. CDR3 DNA: TGTGCCAGCAGCTCCCCGGGACTAGCGGTCTACGAGCAGTACTTC. Protein: CASSSPGLAVYEQYF.